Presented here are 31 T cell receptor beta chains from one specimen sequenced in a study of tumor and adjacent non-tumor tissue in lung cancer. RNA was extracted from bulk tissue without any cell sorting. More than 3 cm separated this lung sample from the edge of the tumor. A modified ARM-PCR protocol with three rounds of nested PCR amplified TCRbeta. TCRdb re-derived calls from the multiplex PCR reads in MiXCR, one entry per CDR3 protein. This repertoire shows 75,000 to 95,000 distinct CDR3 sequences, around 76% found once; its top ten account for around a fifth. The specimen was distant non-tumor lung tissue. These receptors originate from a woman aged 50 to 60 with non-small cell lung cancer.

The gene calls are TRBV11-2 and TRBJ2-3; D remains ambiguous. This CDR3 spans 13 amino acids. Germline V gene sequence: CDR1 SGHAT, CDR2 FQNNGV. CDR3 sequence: CVNSLGSEDTQYF. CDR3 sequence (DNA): TGTGTCAACAGCTTAGGGTCAGAGGATACGCAGTATTTT.

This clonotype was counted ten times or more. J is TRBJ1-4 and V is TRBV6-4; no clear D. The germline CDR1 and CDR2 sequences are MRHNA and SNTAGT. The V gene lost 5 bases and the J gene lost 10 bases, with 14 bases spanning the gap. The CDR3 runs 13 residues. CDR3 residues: CASSQDEEGKLFF. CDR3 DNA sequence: TGTGCCAGCAGTCAAGACGAGGAAGGAAAACTGTTTTTT.

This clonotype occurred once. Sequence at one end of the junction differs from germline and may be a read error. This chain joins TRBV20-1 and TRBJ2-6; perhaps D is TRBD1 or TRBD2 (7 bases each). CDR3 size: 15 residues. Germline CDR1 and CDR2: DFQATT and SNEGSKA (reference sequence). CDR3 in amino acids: CSALRGGSGVNVPTF. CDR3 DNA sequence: TGCAGTGCTCTCAGGGGGGGCTCTGGGGTCAACGTCCCGACTTTC.

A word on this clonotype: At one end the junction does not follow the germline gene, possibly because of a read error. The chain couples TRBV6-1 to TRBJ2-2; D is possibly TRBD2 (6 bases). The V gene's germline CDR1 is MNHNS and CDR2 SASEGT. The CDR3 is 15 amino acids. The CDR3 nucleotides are TGTGACTCGAATGGGGGGAGCGGGTACACTGGGGAGCTGTTTTTT. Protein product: CDSNGGSGYTGELFF.

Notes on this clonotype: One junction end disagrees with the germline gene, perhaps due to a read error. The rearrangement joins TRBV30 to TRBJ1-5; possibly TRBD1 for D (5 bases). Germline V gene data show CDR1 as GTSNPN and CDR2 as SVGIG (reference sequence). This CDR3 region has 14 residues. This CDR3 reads CAWSARDENQSQHF. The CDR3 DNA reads TGTGCCTGGAGCGCCCGGGACGAAAATCAGTCCCAGCACTTT.

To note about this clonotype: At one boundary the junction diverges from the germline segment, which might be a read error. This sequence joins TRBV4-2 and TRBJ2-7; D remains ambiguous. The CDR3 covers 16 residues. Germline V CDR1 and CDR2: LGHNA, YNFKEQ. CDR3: CASSHAIEAAPYKQYF. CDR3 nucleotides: TGTGCCAGCAGCCATGCAATAGAGGCGGCCCCCTACAAGCAGTACTTC.

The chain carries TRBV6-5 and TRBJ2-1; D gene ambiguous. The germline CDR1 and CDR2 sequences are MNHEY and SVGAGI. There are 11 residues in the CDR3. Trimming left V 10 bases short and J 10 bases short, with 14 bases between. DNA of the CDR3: TGTGCCAACAAATACTTGCGCGAGCAGTTCTTC. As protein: CANKYLREQFF.

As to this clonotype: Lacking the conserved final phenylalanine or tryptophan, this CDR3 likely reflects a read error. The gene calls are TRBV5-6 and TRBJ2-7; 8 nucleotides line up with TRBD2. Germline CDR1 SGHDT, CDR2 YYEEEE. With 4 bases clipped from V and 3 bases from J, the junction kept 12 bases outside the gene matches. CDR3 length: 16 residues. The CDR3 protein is CASSPSVGLGVYEQYL. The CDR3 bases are TGTGCCAGCAGCCCCTCCGTGGGACTAGGCGTCTACGAGCAGTACCTC.

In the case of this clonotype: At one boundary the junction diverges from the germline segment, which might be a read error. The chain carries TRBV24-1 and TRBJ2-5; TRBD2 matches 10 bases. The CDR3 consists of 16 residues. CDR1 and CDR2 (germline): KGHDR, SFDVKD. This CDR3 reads CATNDFSGRMQETQYF. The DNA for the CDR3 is TGTGCCACCAATGATTTTAGCGGGAGGATGCAAGAGACCCAGTATTTC.

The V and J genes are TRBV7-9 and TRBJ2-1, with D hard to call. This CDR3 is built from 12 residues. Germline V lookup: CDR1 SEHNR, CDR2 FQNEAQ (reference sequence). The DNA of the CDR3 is TGTGTCAAAGAGAGAGAATCGAATGAGCAGTTCTTC. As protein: CVKERESNEQFF.

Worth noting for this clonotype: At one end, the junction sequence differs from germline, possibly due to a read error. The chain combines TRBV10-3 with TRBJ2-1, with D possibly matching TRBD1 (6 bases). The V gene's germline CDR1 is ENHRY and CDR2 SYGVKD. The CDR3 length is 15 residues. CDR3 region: CAISEPDSVYNDQIF. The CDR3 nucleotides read TGTGCCATCAGTGAGCCGGACAGCGTCTACAATGATCAGATCTTC.

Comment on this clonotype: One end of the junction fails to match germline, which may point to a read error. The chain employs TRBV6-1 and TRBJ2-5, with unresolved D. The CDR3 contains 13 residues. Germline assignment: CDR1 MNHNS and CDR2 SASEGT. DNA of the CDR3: TGTGTCAGCAGTCGATTCCCGAAAGAGACCCAGTACTTC. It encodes CVSSRFPKETQYF.

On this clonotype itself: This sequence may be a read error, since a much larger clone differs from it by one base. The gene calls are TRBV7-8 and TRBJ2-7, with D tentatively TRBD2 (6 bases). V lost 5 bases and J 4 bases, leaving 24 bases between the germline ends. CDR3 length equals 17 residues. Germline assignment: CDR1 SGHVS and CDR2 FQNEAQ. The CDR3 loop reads CASSPSTWTNGKYEQYF. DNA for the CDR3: TGTGCCAGCAGCCCCTCGACGTGGACTAACGGGAAATACGAGCAGTACTTC.

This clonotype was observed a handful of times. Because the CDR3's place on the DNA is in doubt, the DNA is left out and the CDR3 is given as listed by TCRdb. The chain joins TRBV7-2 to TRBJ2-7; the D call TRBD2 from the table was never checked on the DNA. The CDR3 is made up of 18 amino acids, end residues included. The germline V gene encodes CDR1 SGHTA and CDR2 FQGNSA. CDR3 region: CASSFGFGTSRHTYEQYF.

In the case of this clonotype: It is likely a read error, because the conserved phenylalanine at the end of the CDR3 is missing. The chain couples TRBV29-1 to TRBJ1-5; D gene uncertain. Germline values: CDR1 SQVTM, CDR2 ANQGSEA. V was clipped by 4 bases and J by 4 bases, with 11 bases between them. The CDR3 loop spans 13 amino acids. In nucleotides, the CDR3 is TGCAGCGTTGTGGAGGTTGGGAATCAGCCCCAGCATTCT. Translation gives CSVVEVGNQPQHS.

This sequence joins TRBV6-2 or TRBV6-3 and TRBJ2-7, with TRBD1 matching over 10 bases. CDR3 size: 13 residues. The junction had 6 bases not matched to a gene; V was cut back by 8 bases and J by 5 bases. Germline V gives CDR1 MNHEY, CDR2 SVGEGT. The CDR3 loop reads CASDDRGLHEQYF. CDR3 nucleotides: TGTGCCAGCGATGACAGGGGGCTCCACGAGCAGTACTTC.

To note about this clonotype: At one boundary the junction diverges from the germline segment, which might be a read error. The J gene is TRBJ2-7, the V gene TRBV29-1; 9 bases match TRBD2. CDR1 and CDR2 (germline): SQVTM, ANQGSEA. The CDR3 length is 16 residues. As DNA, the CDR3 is TGCAGTGTGAAACCAGCGGGAGGCGAGTCGATCTACGACCAGTACTTC. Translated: CSVKPAGGESIYDQYF.

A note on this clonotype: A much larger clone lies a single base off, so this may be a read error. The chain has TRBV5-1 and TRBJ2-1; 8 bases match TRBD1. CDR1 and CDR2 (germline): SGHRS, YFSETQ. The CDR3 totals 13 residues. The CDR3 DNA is TGCGTCAGCAGCCGGGACAGGCACAATGAGCAGTTCTTC. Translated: CVSSRDRHNEQFF.

CDR3 residues: CAYTEDRTTDTQYF. CDR3 DNA: TGTGCCTACACCGAAGATAGAACCACAGATACGCAGTATTTT. The chain uses TRBV6-6 and TRBJ2-3; D is ambiguous. V was pared by 11 bases and J by 2 bases, with 17 bases between. There are 14 residues in the CDR3. Germline loops: CDR1 MNHNY, CDR2 SVGAGI (reference sequence).

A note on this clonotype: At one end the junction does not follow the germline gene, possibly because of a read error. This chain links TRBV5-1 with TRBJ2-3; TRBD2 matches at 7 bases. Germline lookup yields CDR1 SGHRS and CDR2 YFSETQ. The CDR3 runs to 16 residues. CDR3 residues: CASILAASGSTDTQYF. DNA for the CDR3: TGCGCCAGCATCTTGGCGGCTAGCGGAAGCACAGATACGCAGTATTTT.

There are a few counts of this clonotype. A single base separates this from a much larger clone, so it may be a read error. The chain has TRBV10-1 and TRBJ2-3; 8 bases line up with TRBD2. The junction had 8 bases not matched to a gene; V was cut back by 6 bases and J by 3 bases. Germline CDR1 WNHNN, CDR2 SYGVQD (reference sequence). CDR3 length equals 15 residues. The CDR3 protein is CASRANGRETDTQYF. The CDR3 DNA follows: TGCGCCAGCAGAGCGAACGGGAGGGAAACAGATACGCAGTATTTT.

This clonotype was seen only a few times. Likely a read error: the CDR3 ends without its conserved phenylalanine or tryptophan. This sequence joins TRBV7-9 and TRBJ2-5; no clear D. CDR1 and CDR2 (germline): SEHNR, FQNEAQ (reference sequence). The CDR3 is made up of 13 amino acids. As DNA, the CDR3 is TGTGCCAGCAGCTTCATGACACAAGCGACCCAGTACTGC. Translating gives CASSFMTQATQYC.

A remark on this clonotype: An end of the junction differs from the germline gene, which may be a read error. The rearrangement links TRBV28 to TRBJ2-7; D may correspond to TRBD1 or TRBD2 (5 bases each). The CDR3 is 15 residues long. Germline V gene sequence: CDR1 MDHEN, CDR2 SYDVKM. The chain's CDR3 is CAGSWARDPPYEQYF. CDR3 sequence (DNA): TGTGCCGGCAGTTGGGCCCGGGACCCCCCCTACGAGCAGTACTTC.

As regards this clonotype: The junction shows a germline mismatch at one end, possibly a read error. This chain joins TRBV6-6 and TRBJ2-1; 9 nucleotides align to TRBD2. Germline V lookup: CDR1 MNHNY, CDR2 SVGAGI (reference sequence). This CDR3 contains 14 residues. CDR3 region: CAIGSGRTYNEQSF. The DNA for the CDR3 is TGTGCCATCGGGAGCGGGAGGACCTACAATGAGCAGTCCTTC.

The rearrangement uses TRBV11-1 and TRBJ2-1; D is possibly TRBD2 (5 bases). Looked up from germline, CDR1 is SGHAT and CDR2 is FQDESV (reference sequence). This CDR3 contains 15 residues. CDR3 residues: CTSGPTTSTGDEQFF. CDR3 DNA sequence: TGTACAAGCGGCCCGACTACTTCGACGGGCGATGAGCAGTTCTTC.

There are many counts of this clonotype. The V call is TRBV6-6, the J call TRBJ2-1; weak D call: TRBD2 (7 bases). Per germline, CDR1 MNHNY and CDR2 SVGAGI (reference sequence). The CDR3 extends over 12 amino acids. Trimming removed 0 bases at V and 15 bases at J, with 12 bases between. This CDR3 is CASSYSEGGGFF. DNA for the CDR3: TGTGCCAGCAGTTACTCAGAGGGGGGGGGGTTCTTC.

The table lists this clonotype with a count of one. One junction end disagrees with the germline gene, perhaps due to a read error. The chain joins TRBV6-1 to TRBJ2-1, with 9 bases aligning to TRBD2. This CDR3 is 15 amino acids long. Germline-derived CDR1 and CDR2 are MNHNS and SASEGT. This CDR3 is CASGLWAGGYSEQLF. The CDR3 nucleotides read TGTGCCAGCGGCCTCTGGGCGGGAGGGTACAGTGAGCAGTTGTTC.

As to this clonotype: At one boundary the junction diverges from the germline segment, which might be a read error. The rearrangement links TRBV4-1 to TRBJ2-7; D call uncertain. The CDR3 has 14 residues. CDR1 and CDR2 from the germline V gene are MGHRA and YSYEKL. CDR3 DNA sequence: TGCGTCAGCAGCCAAGATACAGTGGTGTGGGAGCAGTACTTC. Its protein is CVSSQDTVVWEQYF.

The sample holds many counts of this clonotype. CDR3 sequence (DNA): TGCAGCGTTAGGGACCGGGACAGAGACACCGGGGAGCTGTTTTTT. It is translated as CSVRDRDRDTGELFF. The rearrangement joins TRBV29-1 to TRBJ2-2, with 7 bases identical to TRBD1. V lost 5 bases and J lost 3; bases outside the gene matches: 9. The CDR3 runs to 15 residues. From germline, CDR1 is SQVTM and CDR2 ANQGSEA.

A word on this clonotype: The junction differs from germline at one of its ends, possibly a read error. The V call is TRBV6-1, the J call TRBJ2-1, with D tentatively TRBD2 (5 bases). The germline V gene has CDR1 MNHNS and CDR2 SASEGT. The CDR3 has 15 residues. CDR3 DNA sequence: TGTGCCATTCTAGCCGGGATGAGCTCCTACCATGAGCAGTTCTTC. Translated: CAILAGMSSYHEQFF.

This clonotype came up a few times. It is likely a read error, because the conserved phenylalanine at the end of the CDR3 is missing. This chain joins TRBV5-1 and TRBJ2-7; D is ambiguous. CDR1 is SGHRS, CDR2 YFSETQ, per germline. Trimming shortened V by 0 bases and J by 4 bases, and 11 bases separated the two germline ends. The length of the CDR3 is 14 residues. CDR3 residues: CASSLEARSYEQYL. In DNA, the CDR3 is TGCGCCAGCAGCTTGGAGGCCAGGAGTTACGAGCAGTACCTC.